This is a list of T cell receptor beta chains from one sample in a study of T cell repertoires in aging, cancer and after chemotherapy. MiXCR, applied by TCRdb to the multiplex PCR reads, yields one record per CDR3 protein. The sample lists 10,000 to 15,000 distinct CDR3 sequences, about 40% occurring once. Sequenced sample: blood. The origin of the receptors is a human donor in good health. The donor label of this sample is uncertain. Each CDR3 is given with its conserved first and last residue. A D gene is named only where the DNA matches it firmly. Size tells how often a clone was seen (once, few, many) or the class of an expanded clone, and some rows leave it out.

cdr3_length | clone_size | d_call | j_call | v_call | cdr3_nt | cdr3_aa
17 | - | - | TRBJ1-5 | TRBV6-5 | TGTGCCAGCAGTCGACTCGGGCGAGGATATAGCAATCAGCCCCAGCATTTT | CASSRLGRGYSNQPQHF
11 | large | - | TRBJ2-2 | TRBV29-1 | TGCAGCGTCACTAGGACCGGGGAGCTGTTTTTT | CSVTRTGELFF
13 | few | - | TRBJ1-6 | TRBV12-3/TRBV12-4 | TGTGCCAGCAGTTTAGGTGGGAGAACACCCCTCCACTTT | CASSLGGRTPLHF
16 | few | TRBD2 | TRBJ2-1 | TRBV12-3/TRBV12-4 | TGTGCCAGCAGTTTAAGGTTAGCGGGAGGCGGCAATGAGCAGTTCTTC | CASSLRLAGGGNEQFF
16 | - | - | TRBJ2-6 | TRBV5-5 | TGTGCCAGCAGCTTGGCGGGGGCAACTGGGGCCAACGTCCTGACTTTC | CASSLAGATGANVLTF
15 | medium-sized | TRBD1 | TRBJ2-3 | TRBV11-3 | TGTGCCAGCAGCGAACGACAGGGGGCGCGGAATACGCAGTATTTT | CASSERQGARNTQYF
14 | few | TRBD2 | TRBJ2-1 | TRBV19 | TGTGCCAGTAGGGGGAGGGCCTCCTACAATGAGCAGTTCTTC | CASRGRASYNEQFF
13 | - | - | TRBJ2-5 | TRBV30 | TGTGCCTGGAGGAGTGAGGGGAAAGAGACCCAGTACTTC | CAWRSEGKETQYF
13 | few | TRBD1 | TRBJ1-1 | TRBV19 | TGTGCCAGTCGACAGGGGTTGAACACTGAAGCTTTCTTT | CASRQGLNTEAFF
16 | few | - | TRBJ2-2 | TRBV12-3/TRBV12-4 | TGTGCCAGCAGTTGGCAGGGGGGCGGGAACACCGGGGAGCTGTTTTTT | CASSWQGGGNTGELFF
15 | - | - | TRBJ2-3 | TRBV6-5 | TGTGCCAGCAGTTACGGAGCGGCCCCGGCAGATACGCAGTATTTT | CASSYGAAPADTQYF
14 | - | - | TRBJ1-5 | TRBV19 | TGTGCCAGTACCTCGGACAGAAAAAGGCAGCCCCAGCATTTT | CASTSDRKRQPQHF
16 | - | TRBD2 | TRBJ2-1 | TRBV15 | TGTGCCACCAGCAGAGATCTAGCGGGGGGGCCCGGTGAGCAGTTCTTC | CATSRDLAGGPGEQFF
17 | - | - | TRBJ2-2 | TRBV19 | TGTGCCAGTAGTATAGATGCAGGGTCCCCTTACACCGGGGAGCTGTTTTTT | CASSIDAGSPYTGELFF
18 | - | - | TRBJ2-5 | TRBV11-3 | TGTGCCAGCAGCTCCCCGAGGGGGAGGGATGAATTCCAAGAGACCCAGTACTTC | CASSSPRGRDEFQETQYF
12 | - | - | TRBJ2-5 | TRBV18 | TGTGCCAGCTCACCGGACAGCGAGACCCAGTACTTC | CASSPDSETQYF
16 | medium-sized | TRBD1 | TRBJ2-7 | TRBV11-3 | TGTGCCAGCAGCATAACAGGGGGCTCTAGTTTCTACGAGCAGTACTTC | CASSITGGSSFYEQYF
15 | medium-sized | TRBD1 | TRBJ2-7 | TRBV29-1 | TGCAGCGTTGTTTTCCGGGACAGACTTACCTACGAGCAGTACTTC | CSVVFRDRLTYEQYF
17 | - | - | TRBJ1-5 | TRBV15 | TGTGCCACCAGCAGTGGAGGGGTATTGTACAGCAATCAGCCCCAGCATTTT | CATSSGGVLYSNQPQHF
14 | - | - | TRBJ2-1 | TRBV6-1 | TGTGCCAGCACGAGGACTCCCGAGCTCAATGAGCAGTTCTTC | CASTRTPELNEQFF
14 | - | - | TRBJ2-5 | TRBV19 | TGTGCCAGTAACTCGGCAGGGGCTGGAGGGACCCAGTACTTC | CASNSAGAGGTQYF
12 | - | - | TRBJ1-1 | TRBV19 | TGTGCCAGTAGTGGGGGGAACACTGAAGCTTTCTTT | CASSGGNTEAFF
15 | few | - | TRBJ2-1 | TRBV6-1 | TGTGCCAGCAGTAATCTGGGGGAGTCCTGGAATGAGCAGTTCTTC | CASSNLGESWNEQFF
15 | - | - | TRBJ1-5 | TRBV19 | TGTGCCAGTAGGCTCACAGGGTATAGCAATCAGCCCCAGCATTTT | CASRLTGYSNQPQHF
13 | few | TRBD2 | TRBJ2-5 | TRBV12-3/TRBV12-4 | TGTGCCAGCACGCGGGGGGGGGAAGAGACCCAGTACTTC | CASTRGGEETQYF